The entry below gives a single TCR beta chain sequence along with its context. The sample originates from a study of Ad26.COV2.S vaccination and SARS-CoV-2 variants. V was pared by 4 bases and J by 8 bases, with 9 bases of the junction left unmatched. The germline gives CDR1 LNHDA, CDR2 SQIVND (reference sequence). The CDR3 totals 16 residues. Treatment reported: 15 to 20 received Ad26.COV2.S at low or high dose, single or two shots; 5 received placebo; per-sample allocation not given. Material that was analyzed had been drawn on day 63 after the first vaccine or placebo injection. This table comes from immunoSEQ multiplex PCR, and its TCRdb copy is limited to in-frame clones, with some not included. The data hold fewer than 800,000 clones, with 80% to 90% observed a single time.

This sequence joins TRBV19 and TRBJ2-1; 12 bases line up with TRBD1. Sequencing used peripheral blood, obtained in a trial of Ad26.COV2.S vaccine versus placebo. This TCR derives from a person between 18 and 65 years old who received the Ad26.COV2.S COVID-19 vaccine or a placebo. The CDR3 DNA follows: TGTGCCAGTAGTAGCCCCGGGACAGGGGGCAGCTATGAGCAGTTCTTC. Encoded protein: CASSSPGTGGSYEQFF. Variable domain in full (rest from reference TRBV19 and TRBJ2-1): DGGITQSPKYLFRKEGQNVTLSCEQNLNHDAMYWYRQDPGQGLRLIYYSQIVNDFQKGDIAEGYSVSREKKESFPLTVTSAQKNPTAFYLCASSSPGTGGSYEQFFGPGTRLTVL.